A single sample gave rise to the 14 T cell receptor beta chains below, sequenced in a study of shared clonotypes between healthy human individuals. Method: immunoSEQ multiplex PCR; TCRdb's copy keeps in-frame clones and lacks some. Of roughly 2.6 million clones listed, around 90% were seen once; the top ten hold over 0.12%. Sequenced sample: naive CD4+ T cells sorted from blood. The subset here: CD45RA+ positively selected. Receptors were obtained from a man in his late teens or twenties in good health.

The chain carries TRBV10-3 and TRBJ1-1, with D hard to call. CDR3 size: 15 residues. The V gene lost 4 bases and the J gene lost 1 base, with 13 bases spanning the gap. CDR1 and CDR2 from the germline V gene are ENHRY and SYGVKD. CDR3 bases: TGTGCCATCAGTGCCCCGGCTACCTCGAACACTGAAGCTTTCTTT. Its translation is CAISAPATSNTEAFF.

The chain has TRBV5-5 and TRBJ1-6, with D unclear. This CDR3 has 12 residues. In germline, CDR1 is SGHKS, CDR2 YYEKEE (reference sequence). V gave up 3 bases and J gave up 8 bases, with 6 bases separating them. CDR3 amino acids: CASSSQDSPLHF. The CDR3 nucleotides read TGTGCCAGCAGCTCTCAGGATTCACCCCTCCACTTT.

This chain uses TRBV6-6 with TRBJ1-4; D is ambiguous. Deletions cut 0 bases from V and 10 bases from J, with 12 bases between. Germline V CDR1 and CDR2: MNHNY, SVGAGI (reference sequence). The CDR3 contains 14 residues. The CDR3 reads CASSYSHLEGKLFF. CDR3 sequence (DNA): TGTGCCAGCAGTTACTCGCACCTCGAAGGAAAACTGTTTTTT.

V is TRBV5-6 and J is TRBJ2-1, with a tentative D call TRBD1 (5 bases). The CDR3 spans 16 residues. Trimming pared 0 bases from V and 0 bases from J, leaving 10 bases between. The germline V gene encodes CDR1 SGHDT and CDR2 YYEEEE. CDR3: CASSLGTTNSYNEQFF. In DNA form, the CDR3 reads TGTGCCAGCAGCTTGGGGACAACGAACTCCTACAATGAGCAGTTCTTC. Supplemented by reference TRBV5-6 and TRBJ2-1, the full variable domain reads DAGVTQSPTHLIKTRGQQVTLRCSPKSGHDTVSWYQQALGQGPQFIFQYYEEEERQRGNFPDRFSGHQFPNYSSELNVNALLLGDSALYLCASSLGTTNSYNEQFFGPGTRLTVL.

The chain has TRBV6-6 and TRBJ1-6; no clear D. Germline V CDR1 and CDR2: MNHNY, SVGAGI (reference sequence). CDR3 length: 13 amino acids. V was pared by 7 bases and J by 10 bases, with 14 bases between. Here the CDR3 reads CASTTEPPSPLHF. The CDR3, as DNA: TGTGCCAGCACCACAGAGCCCCCCTCACCCCTCCACTTT.

Details on this clone: Other DNA sequences within the sample encode an identical CDR3. J is TRBJ2-3 and V is TRBV19, with D possibly TRBD1 on 5 matching bases. The CDR3 spans 15 residues. Germline V gene sequence: CDR1 LNHDA, CDR2 SQIVND (reference sequence). Trimming took off 1 base at V and 1 base at J, with 9 bases between the two ends. CDR3 region: CASSIGQGGTDTQYF. The DNA for the CDR3 is TGTGCCAGTAGTATAGGGCAGGGCGGCACAGATACGCAGTATTTT. The full variable domain, in which reference TRBV19 and TRBJ2-3 provide the parts outside the CDR3, is DGGITQSPKYLFRKEGQNVTLSCEQNLNHDAMYWYRQDPGQGLRLIYYSQIVNDFQKGDIAEGYSVSREKKESFPLTVTSAQKNPTAFYLCASSIGQGGTDTQYFGPGTRLTVL.

V usage is TRBV29-1 and J usage is TRBJ2-1; D is possibly TRBD2 (6 bases). Trimming took 2 bases from V and 3 from J, leaving 20 bases between them. CDR3 length: 17 residues. Per the germline V gene, CDR1 is SQVTM and CDR2 is ANQGSEA. The CDR3 DNA follows: TGCAGCGTTGAATCTCGACGGGAGTTAAGGAGCTACAATGAGCAGTTCTTC. Translation gives CSVESRRELRSYNEQFF.

This chain joins TRBV25-1 and TRBJ1-4; 8 nucleotides align to TRBD1. The CDR3 totals 17 residues. The ends lost 3 bases at V and 7 bases at J; junction bases unmatched: 13. Germline CDR1 MGHDK, CDR2 SYGVNS. The CDR3 sequence is CASSDVRAGGAGEKLFF. CDR3 DNA sequence: TGTGCCAGCAGTGATGTGAGGGCAGGGGGCGCAGGTGAAAAACTGTTTTTT.

This chain uses TRBV7-6 with TRBJ2-5; 9 nucleotides agree with TRBD1. Germline V gene lookup returns CDR1 SGHVS and CDR2 FNYEAQ. CDR3 length: 18 amino acids. The V segment lost 2 bases and the J segment 0 bases; nucleotides outside the gene matches: 10. The CDR3 nucleotides are TGTGCCAGCAGCTTAATTCGTGGGGACAGGGCGTACCAAGAGACCCAGTACTTC. Protein product: CASSLIRGDRAYQETQYF.

A remark on this clone: Other DNA sequences of this sample code for an identical CDR3. The V and J genes are TRBV7-2 and TRBJ2-5; D unresolved. Germline V CDR1 and CDR2: SGHTA, FQGNSA. This CDR3 comprises 14 residues. Trimming cost V 1 base and J 1 base, with 7 bases left between them. CDR3 sequence: CASSLVWLQETQYF. The CDR3 bases are TGTGCCAGCAGCTTAGTCTGGCTCCAAGAGACCCAGTACTTC.

The CDR3 loop reads CASTQIGQGLNYGYTF. The CDR3 DNA sequence: TGTGCCAGTACCCAAATTGGACAGGGGCTGAACTATGGCTACACCTTC. The V gene is TRBV19, the J gene TRBJ1-2, with 9 bases lining up with TRBD1. This CDR3 region has 16 residues. The V and J ends lost 7 bases and 2 bases, in that order; junction bases with no gene match: 11. The germline gives CDR1 LNHDA, CDR2 SQIVND (reference sequence).

The chain links TRBV9 to TRBJ1-4, with 7 bases lining up with TRBD1. J lost 4 bases, V lost 3 bases, and 9 bases had no gene match. CDR1 and CDR2 (germline): SGDLS, YYNGEE. This CDR3 region has 16 residues. In nucleotides, the CDR3 is TGTGCCAGCAGCGCCGGGAGGGGGCCGATTAATGAAAAACTGTTTTTT. Its translation: CASSAGRGPINEKLFF.

J is TRBJ2-5 and V is TRBV10-3, with D perhaps matching TRBD1 or TRBD2 (5 bases each). Germline V lookup: CDR1 ENHRY, CDR2 SYGVKD. Trimming stripped 6 bases from V and 11 bases from J, with 19 bases between. The CDR3 covers 13 residues. CDR3 amino acids: CAIRSRDAEFQYF. Written as DNA, the CDR3 is TGTGCCATCAGGAGCCGGGACGCCGAATTTCAGTACTTC.

The chain has TRBV5-1 and TRBJ2-2; the D gene is possibly TRBD2 (6 bases). CDR3 size: 18 residues. V dropped 4 bases and J dropped 5 bases, with 24 bases sitting between them. Germline V CDR1 and CDR2: SGHRS, YFSETQ. The DNA for the CDR3 is TGCGCCAGCAGCCTAACCCTCGTACAGGTGGGGGGAACCGGGGAGCTGTTTTTT. Translating it yields CASSLTLVQVGGTGELFF.